The T cell receptor (beta chain) described here comes from a study of spatial heterogeneity in lung cancer. The germline gives CDR1 SGHVS, CDR2 FNYEAQ. This CDR3 is built from 17 residues. Trimming removed 0 bases from V and 0 bases from J, with 12 bases in between. The sample's time point: sample taken at primary tumor resection. The study sequenced unsorted whole RNA from tumor, nontumor lung or frozen PBMC. TCRdb reprocessed the 5' RACE reads via MiXCR and lists one record per CDR3 protein. The data contain around 13,000 distinct CDR3 sequences, about 5.6% of them seen just once; the ten biggest clones take up approximately 35%. This clonotype appeared many times. Since it is a stray read in a library aimed at alpha chains, this beta chain has a size that is not meaningful.

The TCR was taken from a human donor with early-stage non-small cell lung cancer. The rearrangement links TRBV7-6 to TRBJ2-1; no reliable D call. The sequencing here drew on lung tumor tissue, taken at surgery. The CDR3, as DNA: TGTGCCAGCAGCTTAGCGGTAGCTCAGATCTCCTACAATGAGCAGTTCTTC. Translated, it gives CASSLAVAQISYNEQFF.